This TCR beta chain appears in the sequencing data of a study of T cell repertoires in cytomegalovirus infection. This CDR3 contains 17 residues. Germline trimming cut 3 bases from V and 6 bases from J; bases unmatched to any gene: 8. In germline, CDR1 is SGHTA, CDR2 FQGNSA. This clonotype was seen ten or more times. TCRdb itself ran the reads through MiXCR, one entry per CDR3 protein. Altogether approximately 500,000 distinct CDR3 sequences are present, around a quarter being singletons, with the ten largest covering roughly 13%. The chain uses TRBV7-2 and TRBJ2-3; 14 bases match TRBD2. Material: PBMCs. The clonotype comes from a human donor in good health (CMV status not recorded). Some clones in this sample may be carry-over from other donors' samples. The CDR3 nucleotides are TGTGCCAGCAGCTTCCCGGGACTAGCGGGAGTTCGGGATACGCAGTATTTT. Translating gives CASSFPGLAGVRDTQYF. Full variable domain (missing parts from reference TRBV7-2 and TRBJ2-3): GAGVSQSPSNKVTEKGKDVELRCDPISGHTALYWYRQSLGQGLEFLIYFQGNSAPDKSGLPSDRFSAERTGGSVSTLTIQRTQQEDSAVYLCASSFPGLAGVRDTQYFGPGTRLTVL.